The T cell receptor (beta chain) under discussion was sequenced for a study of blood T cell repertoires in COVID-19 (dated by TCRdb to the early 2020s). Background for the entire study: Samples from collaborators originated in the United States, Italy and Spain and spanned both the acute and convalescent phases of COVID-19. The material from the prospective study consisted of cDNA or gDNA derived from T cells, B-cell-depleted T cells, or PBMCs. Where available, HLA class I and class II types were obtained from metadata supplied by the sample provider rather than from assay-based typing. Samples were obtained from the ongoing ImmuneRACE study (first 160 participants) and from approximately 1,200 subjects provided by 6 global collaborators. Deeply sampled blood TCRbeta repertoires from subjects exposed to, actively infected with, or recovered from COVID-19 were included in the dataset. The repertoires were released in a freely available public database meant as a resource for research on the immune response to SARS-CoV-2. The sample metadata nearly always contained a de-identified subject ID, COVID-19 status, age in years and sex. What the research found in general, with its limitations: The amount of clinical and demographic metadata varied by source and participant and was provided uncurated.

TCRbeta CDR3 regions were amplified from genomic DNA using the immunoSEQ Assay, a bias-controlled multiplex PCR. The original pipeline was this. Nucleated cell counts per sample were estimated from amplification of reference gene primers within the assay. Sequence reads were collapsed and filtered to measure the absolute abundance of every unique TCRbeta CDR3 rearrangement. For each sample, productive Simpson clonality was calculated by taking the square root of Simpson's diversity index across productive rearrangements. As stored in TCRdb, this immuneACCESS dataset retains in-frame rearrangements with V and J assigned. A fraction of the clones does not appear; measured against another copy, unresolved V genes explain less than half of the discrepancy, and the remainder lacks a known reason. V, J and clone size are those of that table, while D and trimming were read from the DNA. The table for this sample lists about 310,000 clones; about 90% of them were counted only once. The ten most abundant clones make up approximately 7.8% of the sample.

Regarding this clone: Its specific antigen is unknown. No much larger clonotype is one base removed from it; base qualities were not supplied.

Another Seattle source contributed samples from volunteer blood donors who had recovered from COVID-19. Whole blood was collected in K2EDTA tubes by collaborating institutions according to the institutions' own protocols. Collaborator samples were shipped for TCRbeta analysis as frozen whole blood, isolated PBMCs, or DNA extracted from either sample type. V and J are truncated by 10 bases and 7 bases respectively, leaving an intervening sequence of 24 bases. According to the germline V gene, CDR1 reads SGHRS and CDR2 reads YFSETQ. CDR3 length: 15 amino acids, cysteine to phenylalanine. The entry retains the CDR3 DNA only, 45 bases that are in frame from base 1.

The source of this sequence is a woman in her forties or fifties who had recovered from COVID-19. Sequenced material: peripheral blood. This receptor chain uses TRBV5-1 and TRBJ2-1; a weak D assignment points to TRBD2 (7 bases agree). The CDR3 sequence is CASAITAGAGNEQFF. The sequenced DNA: TGCGCCTCAGCAATAACGGCGGGGGCGGGGAATGAGCAGTTCTTC.